Following are 6 T cell receptor beta chains from one sample sequenced in a study of identical twins. Each CDR3 protein gets one entry after TCRdb re-called the 5' RACE reads with MiXCR. The sample holds some 1,600,000 distinct CDR3 sequences; under 35% are singletons and the top ten take 0.25% to 0.3%. Input material: cord blood. These TCRs come from a newborn girl in good health.

The chain's CDR3 is CASSFFGAGNQPQHF. CDR3 nucleotides: TGTGCCAGCAGCTTTTTTGGGGCGGGCAATCAGCCCCAGCATTTT. V is TRBV5-6 and J is TRBJ1-5, with D perhaps matching TRBD1 (5 bases). This CDR3 contains 15 residues. Trimming shortened V by 2 bases and J by 2 bases, and 11 bases separated the two germline ends. Germline CDR1 SGHDT, CDR2 YYEEEE.

The rearrangement joins TRBV7-9 to TRBJ1-2, with TRBD1 matching 7 bases. Germline V gene data show CDR1 as SEHNR and CDR2 as FQNEAQ (reference sequence). This CDR3 is built from 17 residues. V was clipped by 4 bases and J by 4 bases; unmatched bases: 15. The CDR3 DNA reads as TGTGCCAGCAGCTCTGGATACCGACAGGGAAAGGTCTATGGCTACACCTTC. Translation gives CASSSGYRQGKVYGYTF.

The chain links TRBV19 to TRBJ2-7; 7 bases are a match to TRBD1. Germline loops: CDR1 LNHDA, CDR2 SQIVND (reference sequence). V was clipped by 3 bases and J by 3 bases; unmatched bases: 5. CDR3 length: 14 residues. The CDR3 is CASSMRGRIYEQYF. The CDR3 DNA reads TGTGCCAGTAGTATGAGGGGGCGTATCTACGAGCAGTACTTC.

The V and J genes are TRBV3-1 and TRBJ2-3; perhaps TRBD2 as D (5 bases). V dropped 1 base and J dropped 0 bases, with 11 bases sitting between them. Germline-derived CDR1 and CDR2 are LGHDT and YNNKEL (reference sequence). The CDR3 is 16 amino acids. The CDR3 spells CASSQGADLSTDTQYF. CDR3 DNA sequence: TGTGCCAGCAGCCAAGGAGCGGACCTCAGCACAGATACGCAGTATTTT.

V and J are TRBV20-1 and TRBJ1-1, with a weak D call TRBD1 (5 bases). Per germline, CDR1 DFQATT and CDR2 SNEGSKA (reference sequence). With 4 bases removed from V and 2 bases from J, the gap between germline ends came to 11 bases. This CDR3 is 13 amino acids long. CDR3 nucleotides: TGCAGTGCTATCTACGGGGGAAACACTGAAGCTTTCTTT. This encodes CSAIYGGNTEAFF.

The V gene is TRBV20-1, the J gene TRBJ2-5; the D is unclear. Per the germline V gene, CDR1 is DFQATT and CDR2 is SNEGSKA (reference sequence). V was shortened by 0 bases and J by 11 bases, with 16 bases between the two germline ends. The CDR3 length is 13 residues. The CDR3: CSARDPPRNEQYF. The CDR3 DNA reads as TGCAGTGCTAGAGATCCCCCCCGCAATGAGCAGTACTTC.